This T cell receptor (beta chain) was found in a study of T-cell memory formation after mild COVID-19 (dated by TCRdb to the early 2020s). In terms of the full investigation: TCR sequence clusters from the two donors were largely donor specific. T-cell clones expanding and contracting after mild COVID-19 in a couple of donors were tracked by longitudinal TCRalpha and TCRbeta repertoire sequencing. The cohort was made up of two young adult volunteers, one female and one male, who were previously healthy. The study at large found these results: Whether the second-wave clones peaking on day 37 were SARS-CoV-2 specific was not confirmed. Some responding clones were found in pre-infection memory, which suggests that pre-existing cross-reactive memory T cells took part in the SARS-CoV-2 response. Contracting CD4+ clones were located mainly in the CM and EM memory subsets, whereas CD8+ clones were found to be enriched in EMRA. Only a couple of mild cases were covered in the study, and larger cohorts including severe cases with pre-infection samples were considered necessary. Balanced CD4/CD8 phenotypes were observed for clones contracting from day 15 to 85, whereas a bias towards CD4+ was observed for a second wave of clones expanding from day 15 to 37.

Ficoll-Paque density gradient centrifugation was used to isolate PBMCs. Turning to this clonotype: It has no known antigen specificity. No qualities accompany the bases; no much larger clone lies one base away.

Sequencing instrument: Illumina NovaSeq 6000. Using 5'RACE with constant-segment primers, TCRalpha and TCRbeta cDNA libraries were constructed, with sample barcodes and unique molecular identifiers added in the process. RNA was extracted from every sample with Trizol reagent. Libraries were amplified in two PCR steps, with a second sample barcode and Illumina TruSeq adapters added in the second step. Sequencing of libraries was performed on an Illumina NovaSeq with 2 x 150 bp paired-end reads. Regarding the original processing steps: The reads were demultiplexed and collapsed into UMI-guided consensus sequences using migec v1.2.7. Using mixcr v2.1.11, UMI consensuses were aligned to TRA and TRB V and J templates and then assembled into clonotypes. A clonotype was counted as expanded or contracted only when both edgeR and NoisET called the clonotype significant, with the noise models trained on biological replicates. For edgeR calls, a false discovery rate-adjusted p below 0.01 and a log2 fold-change threshold of 1 were applied. PCA with hierarchical clustering of max-normalized trajectories of the 1000 most abundant clonotypes was used as exploratory dynamics analysis. Separately sequenced CD4+ and CD8+ repertoires were used to assign the CD4 or CD8 phenotype of responding clones. Through fastp at Q25 and MiXCR, TCRdb rebuilt clones from the public reads, retaining in-frame beta chains. Rows matching on CDR3 protein sequence are summarized as one entry with the most common DNA and genes. It is TCRdb's table, rather than the study itself, that gives the V and J calls and clone size. In all, the sample holds 250,000 or so distinct CDR3 sequences, and approximately 9% of those were seen once. The top ten clones comprise roughly a fifth of the sample.

This clonotype was obtained from a man aged 18 to 30 who had mild COVID-19 (a few samples of this study predate the infection). The sample titles of this study are shuffled in the database, so cell type and time point are left out; the donor was told from shared clones. Input material: PBMCs or a T cell subset sorted from them (not recorded which).

CDR3 loop: CASSWDRGEETQYF. The nucleotide sequence is TGTGCCAGCAGCTGGGACAGGGGAGAAGAGACCCAGTACTTC. This sequence uses TRBV7-8 and TRBJ2-5, and 10 junctional nucleotides match TRBD1. There are 14 amino acids in the CDR3, from cysteine to phenylalanine inclusive. Solely the CDR3 DNA is kept, with 42 bases framed from the first base. V is pruned by 4 bases and J by 3 bases, leaving 2 bases of the junction without a gene match. CDR1 SGHVS and CDR2 FQNEAQ were looked up in the germline V gene.